This T cell receptor (beta chain) was obtained from a study of control samples from healthy donors and cancer patients. V dropped 5 bases and J dropped 2; count of bases not matched to a gene: 12. The CDR3 is 16 amino acids. In germline, CDR1 is MNHEY, CDR2 SVGEGT. The protocol was immunoSEQ multiplex PCR, while the TCRdb copy is restricted to in-frame clones and leaves out a portion. The profile shows 70,000 to 90,000 clones, 90% to 95% of them singletons. Sequencing was carried out using blood. This sequence originates from a young woman in good health. The chain is built from TRBV6-2 or TRBV6-3 and TRBJ2-7, with 7 bases matching TRBD2. This chain's CDR3 is CASSPRLAALPYEQYF. CDR3 DNA: TGTGCCAGCAGTCCCAGACTAGCTGCACTCCCCTACGAGCAGTACTTC.